This is a list of T cell receptor beta chains from one sample in a study of graft-versus-host responses after intestinal transplantation. Sequencing was performed with immunoSEQ multiplex PCR; in TCRdb, only in-frame clones are kept and a portion is missing. The sample carries 3,500 to 5,000 clones, approximately 70% recorded once. Sample: ileum tissue, taken 17 days after transplant. These receptors all come from a human patient who received an intestinal transplant, so some T cells may come from the graft donor. Each CDR3 is given with its conserved first and last residue. Each record gives: J gene, V gene, D gene, clone size, CDR3 DNA, CDR3 protein. The D gene is left open where the match is weak. Some rows have no size entry. The others give once, few or many, or a class for an expanded clone.

>TRBJ2-4|TRBV27|TRBD2|NA
TGTGCCAGCAGTTTATTGGGGGCTTCGGGACTAGCGGGGGGGTTCAAAAACATTCAGTACTTC
CASSLLGASGLAGGFKNIQYF
>TRBJ1-2|TRBV6-1|TRBD1|few
TGTGCCAGCAGTGAAAGGACAGGGGGCTATGGCTACACCTTC
CASSERTGGYGYTF
>TRBJ2-3|TRBV4-1|TRBD2|NA
TGCGCCAGCAGCCAAGAACTAGCGGGGAATGTAGATACGCAGTATTTT
CASSQELAGNVDTQYF
>TRBJ1-2|TRBV19|TRBD1|NA
TGTGCCAGTAGTATCAGCGGGACAGGGGGCGGCTACACCTTC
CASSISGTGGGYTF
>TRBJ2-3|TRBV10-3|NA|NA
TGTGCCATCAGTGAGATGAGCGGGAGCACAGATACGCAGTATTTT
CAISEMSGSTDTQYF
>TRBJ2-3|TRBV11-1|TRBD2|NA
TGTGCCAGCAGCCCAACCCGGACTAGCGGGGGCCCAGATACGCAGTATTTT
CASSPTRTSGGPDTQYF
>TRBJ2-6|TRBV18|NA|NA
TGTGCCAGCTCACCAGCTAACAGGGGAGGTCCCTCTGGGGCCAACGTCCTGACTTTC
CASSPANRGGPSGANVLTF
>TRBJ1-1|TRBV25-1|NA|NA
TGTGCCAGCAGTGATTATACAGGATGGAACACTGAAGCTTTCTTT
CASSDYTGWNTEAFF
>TRBJ1-5|TRBV9|NA|NA
TGTGCCAGCAGCAACGAAGGGGATAGCAATCAGCCCCAGCATTTT
CASSNEGDSNQPQHF
>TRBJ2-1|TRBV5-1|TRBD2|NA
TGCGCCAGCAGCTTTCAGGGAGGGTACAATGAGCAGTTCTTC
CASSFQGGYNEQFF
>TRBJ2-5|TRBV28|NA|NA
TGTGCCAGCAGTTTAGAGGGGACCCAGTACTTC
CASSLEGTQYF
>TRBJ1-4|TRBV2|NA|few
TGTGCCAGCAGTGAACCAGGAAGAACTAATGAAAAACTGTTTTTT
CASSEPGRTNEKLFF
>TRBJ2-6|TRBV29-1|NA|NA
TGCAGCGTTGAAGGGGAGGACTCTGGGGCCAACGTCCTGACTTTC
CSVEGEDSGANVLTF
>TRBJ2-3|TRBV28|NA|NA
TGTGCCAGCAGCCCAAGGACTACAGATACGCAGTATTTT
CASSPRTTDTQYF
>TRBJ1-1|TRBV28|NA|once
TGTGCCAGCCTCAGGGTAAGGACTGAAGCTTTCTTT
CASLRVRTEAFF
>TRBJ2-2|TRBV11-1|NA|NA
TGTGCCAGCAGCCCCCACAGGGCCGCGAACACCGGGGAGCTGTTTTTT
CASSPHRAANTGELFF
>TRBJ1-1|TRBV6-5|NA|NA
TGTGCCAGCAGTTACGGGGGCAGGACTGAAGCTTTCTTT
CASSYGGRTEAFF
>TRBJ1-5|TRBV5-4|NA|few
TGTGCCAGCAGCTTCGGGGGACCGTATAGCAATCAGCCCCAGCATTTT
CASSFGGPYSNQPQHF
>TRBJ1-1|TRBV10-3|TRBD1|NA
TGTGCCATCAGGCAGGGGGAATATACTGAAGCTTTCTTT
CAIRQGEYTEAFF
>TRBJ1-4|TRBV5-1|NA|large
TGCGCCAGCAGCCCCCCGGGGGAGGACGAAAAACTGTTTTTT
CASSPPGEDEKLFF
>TRBJ2-1|TRBV19|NA|NA
TGTGCCAGTAGTCTGTCCAATGAGCAGTTCTTC
CASSLSNEQFF
>TRBJ1-2|TRBV19|NA|NA
TGTGCCAGTAGTATAGATCGGTCCAGGGGCGCCTACTATGGCTACACCTTC
CASSIDRSRGAYYGYTF
>TRBJ2-5|TRBV5-1|TRBD1|few
TGCGCCAGCAGCTTCACCGGGACAGGGCAAGAGACCCAGTACTTC
CASSFTGTGQETQYF
>TRBJ1-2|TRBV9|NA|NA
TGTGCCAGCAGCGTAGAGGTGGGGGGGGCTTATGGCTACACCTTC
CASSVEVGGAYGYTF